The rows below give T cell receptor beta chains drawn from one sample of a study of T cells expressing NK-cell markers. TCRdb re-analyzed the 5' RACE reads; it lists each CDR3 protein once, without DNA. The sample holds fewer than 400,000 distinct CDR3 sequences. Specimen: blood T cells: a sorted CD56 or NKG2C T cell subset, CD4+ or CD8+ T cells, or bulk PBMC T cells (not recorded which). Every receptor here comes from a woman aged 50 to 60 in good health. Each CDR3 is given with its conserved first and last residue. The order of the fields is J gene, V gene, CDR3 protein.

TRBJ2-1 | TRBV27 | CASSPTASLDEQFF
TRBJ2-3 | TRBV29-1 | CVAESTDTQYF
TRBJ1-5 | TRBV20-1 | CSASRTGTINQPQHF
TRBJ2-1 | TRBV12-3/TRBV12-4 | CASSFSRGDEQFF
TRBJ2-1 | TRBV5-1 | CASSLGPGLAGGRTYNEQFF
TRBJ2-4 | TRBV5-1 | CASSPPGAGSNIQYF
TRBJ2-3 | TRBV12-3/TRBV12-4 | CAIRGAPGDTDTQYF
TRBJ2-7 | TRBV5-6 | CASSLFVQYEQYF
TRBJ1-3 | TRBV12-5 | CASGPGLDTIYF
TRBJ2-3 | TRBV28 | CASSLLGDTQYF
TRBJ2-5 | TRBV27 | CASRPEVGGETQYF
TRBJ2-4 | TRBV5-1 | CASSLSQGKGIQYF
TRBJ2-1 | TRBV10-3 | CAISGPPQAGDVYNEQFF
TRBJ2-1 | TRBV11-3 | CASSLDLTGNEQFF
TRBJ2-3 | TRBV28 | CASRAPNTDTQYF
TRBJ2-4 | TRBV21-1 | CASSKVGGKNIQYF
TRBJ2-3 | TRBV11-3 | CASSPRASGSLTDTQYF
TRBJ1-1 | TRBV12-3/TRBV12-4 | CASSPPGVDTEAFF
TRBJ2-2 | TRBV20-1 | CSARANRATGGELFF
TRBJ2-1 | TRBV4-2 | CASSQASGGSNNEQFF
TRBJ2-1 | TRBV7-9 | CASSSGLAGGPTYNEQFF
TRBJ2-5 | TRBV5-1 | CASSLVRGETQYF
TRBJ2-3 | TRBV7-7 | CASSLSGEATQYF
TRBJ2-1 | TRBV30 | CAWSVHGYNEQFF
TRBJ2-3 | TRBV9 | CASSATSGSSLDTQYF
TRBJ2-1 | TRBV15 | CATSRDLRGRGEQFF
TRBJ2-4 | TRBV12-3/TRBV12-4 | CASSPSGTVGNIQYF
TRBJ1-2 | TRBV29-1 | CSVGGPGGYTF
TRBJ1-6 | TRBV5-1 | CASSRGAASPLHF
TRBJ2-1 | TRBV20-1 | CSATGSSGEQFF
TRBJ2-4 | TRBV4-1 | CASSQESIGAVIQYF
TRBJ2-5 | TRBV3-1 | CASSQDFDRGETQYF
TRBJ2-1 | TRBV24-1 | CATSDQGTSNYNEQFF
TRBJ1-2 | TRBV5-1 | CASSLGGVANYGYTF
TRBJ2-5 | TRBV6-6 | CASSIQGRETQYF
TRBJ2-3 | TRBV5-1 | CASSLFLTGDTQYF
TRBJ2-1 | TRBV12-3/TRBV12-4 | CASRRADFGYNEQFF
TRBJ2-1 | TRBV20-1 | CSAISGVAEQFF
TRBJ2-1 | TRBV12-3/TRBV12-4 | CASSLALSGVGGEQFF
TRBJ2-5 | TRBV7-8 | CASTSLAGVETQYF
TRBJ2-3 | TRBV9 | CASSRTSYARDTQYF
TRBJ2-3 | TRBV29-1 | CSVAQRGADTQYF
TRBJ2-2 | TRBV15 | CATSKDGGSYTGELFF
TRBJ2-5 | TRBV2 | CASSEGQGQETQYF
TRBJ2-2 | TRBV19 | CASSMWNTGELFF